Listed here is a single TCR beta chain. Its antigen is as yet unknown. The data belong to a study of early T cells in non-severe SARS-CoV-2 infection. Study information: The sequenced material was bulk RNA from unsorted whole blood, and its chains were unpaired.

Study-wide results and caveats: VDJdb matching, biased toward anti-spike CD8 responses, missed private and CD4 specificities.

Attached unique molecular identifiers marked individual cDNA molecules. TCRdb reprocessed the 5' RACE reads via MiXCR and lists one record per CDR3 protein. The sample lists 70,000 to 85,000 distinct CDR3 sequences, 10% to 15% occurring once. The clonotype originates from an adult who was a healthcare worker with PCR-confirmed SARS-CoV-2 infection or an uninfected control (not recorded which). The donor label of this sample is uncertain. Sequencing was performed on whole blood, taken at baseline.

The CDR3 spells CASSPPGGFPSQPQHF. In DNA form, the CDR3 reads TGTGCCAGCAGCCCCCCTGGGGGGTTTCCTAGTCAGCCCCAGCATTTT. The chain employs TRBV6-2 or TRBV6-3 and TRBJ1-5, with a tentative D call TRBD1 (5 bases). Germline assignment: CDR1 MNHEY and CDR2 SVGEGT. Trimming cost V 6 bases and J 6 bases, with 21 bases left between them. This CDR3 has 16 amino acids.